Following are 3 T cell receptor beta chains from one sample sequenced in a study of T cell responses to AZD1222 COVID-19 vaccine. Sequencing used immunoSEQ multiplex PCR; TCRdb keeps in-frame clones, though not all of them. The sample includes about 110,000 clones, 80% to 95% of them seen just once. The sequencing here drew on peripheral blood, taken 28 days after the second AZD1222 dose. These receptors were obtained from an adult who received the AZD1222 COVID-19 vaccine.

The chain joins TRBV19 to TRBJ2-1, with 7 bases matching TRBD2. There are 15 residues in the CDR3. Looked up from germline, CDR1 is LNHDA and CDR2 is SQIVND (reference sequence). The V gene end was trimmed by 9 bases and the J gene end by 6 bases; junction bases not matched to a gene: 14. The CDR3 reads CARRRAGPYPNEQFF. For the CDR3, the DNA is TGTGCCAGGCGGAGAGCGGGGCCCTACCCCAATGAGCAGTTCTTC.

The chain has TRBV12-3 or TRBV12-4 and TRBJ1-2, with 7 positions matching TRBD1. V shed 3 bases, J shed 13 bases, and the junction held 5 bases outside the gene matches. This CDR3 contains 11 residues. This CDR3 reads CASSLTGRCTF. CDR3 bases: TGTGCCAGCAGTTTGACAGGGCGATGCACCTTC.

The chain joins TRBV25-1 to TRBJ2-6, with 8 positions matching TRBD1. The V segment lost 3 bases and the J segment 2 bases; nucleotides outside the gene matches: 9. Per germline, CDR1 MGHDK and CDR2 SYGVNS. The CDR3 length is 18 residues. This chain's CDR3 is CASSDSVAGGAGANVLTF. CDR3 DNA sequence: TGTGCCAGCAGTGATTCGGTGGCAGGGGGCGCTGGGGCCAACGTCCTGACTTTC.